One sample yielded the 5 T cell receptor beta chains listed below, sequenced in a study of T cell repertoires in cytomegalovirus infection. From the reads, TCRdb called clonotypes with MiXCR, one entry per CDR3 protein. The data contain fewer than 900,000 distinct CDR3 sequences, 25% to 30% of them singletons. These receptors' targets are unknown. This specimen was cultured CD8+ T cells from PBMCs, taken from culture after CMV antigen stimulation. The receptors were sampled from a human donor in good health (CMV status not recorded). Some clones in this sample may be carry-over from other donors' samples.

Only a few counts were recorded for this clonotype. The chain employs TRBV28 and TRBJ1-5; D might be TRBD1 (6 bases). The CDR3 loop spans 14 amino acids. V lost 10 bases and J 0 bases, leaving 13 bases between the germline ends. Germline V gene lookup returns CDR1 MDHEN and CDR2 SYDVKM. CDR3 DNA: TGTGCCACCCTCAGGGGTTATAGCAATCAGCCCCAGCATTTT. Encoded protein: CATLRGYSNQPQHF. The whole variable domain, filled in from reference TRBV28 and TRBJ1-5, reads DVKVTQSSRYLVKRTGEKVFLECVQDMDHENMFWYRQDPGLGLRLIYFSYDVKMKEKGDIPEGYSVSREKKERFSLILESASTNQTSMYLCATLRGYSNQPQHFGDGTRLSIL.

V usage is TRBV6-2 or TRBV6-3 and J usage is TRBJ2-7; 8 bases are shared with TRBD1. The CDR3 is 14 residues long. The V gene end was trimmed by 5 bases and the J gene end by 5 bases; junction bases not matched to a gene: 8. In germline, CDR1 is MNHEY, CDR2 SVGEGT. In DNA, the CDR3 is TGTGCCAGCAGTCTAACCGGGACAGGCCACGAGCAGTACGTC. Residues: CASSLTGTGHEQYV.

On this clonotype itself: This may be a read error, as it is one base from a much larger clone. The rearrangement uses TRBV7-8 and TRBJ2-5; D perhaps matches TRBD2 (7 bases). Germline values: CDR1 SGHVS, CDR2 FQNEAQ. This CDR3 contains 15 residues. The CDR3 spells CASSVLGGPQENQYF. CDR3 DNA: TGTGCCAGCAGCGTCCTCGGGGGGCCACAAGAGAACCAGTACTTC.

The chain employs TRBV12-3 or TRBV12-4 and TRBJ2-5; TRBD1 agrees at 7 bases. The trim removed 6 bases at V and 1 base at J, leaving 5 bases unmatched. The CDR3 contains 14 residues. This chain's CDR3 is CASRLQGRQETQYF. In DNA, the CDR3 is TGTGCCAGCAGACTACAGGGGCGCCAAGAGACCCAGTACTTC.

The chain recombines TRBV12-3 or TRBV12-4 with TRBJ1-5; D gene ambiguous. The CDR3 loop spans 12 amino acids. V was shortened by 5 bases and J by 6 bases, with 8 bases between the two germline ends. The CDR3 sequence is CASSHGRQPQHF. CDR3 coding DNA: TGTGCCAGCAGTCACGGCCGTCAGCCCCAGCATTTT.